This is a list of T cell receptor beta chains from one sample in a study of Ad26.COV2.S vaccination and SARS-CoV-2 variants. Method: immunoSEQ multiplex PCR; TCRdb's copy keeps in-frame clones and lacks some. The table shows over 110,000 clones, with about nine tenths occurring only once. This specimen was peripheral blood, taken after recovery from COVID-19. The receptor set was obtained from a human donor who had recovered from COVID-19. Each CDR3 is given with its conserved first and last residue. The D gene is left open where the match is weak. Part of the rows lack a size; the others show once, few, many or a class for expanded clones.

TRBV6-2/TRBV6-3	NA	NA	TRBJ1-2	TGTGCCAGCAGTCCCGAGGGGTTGTATGGCTACACCTTC	CASSPEGLYGYTF
TRBV15	NA	NA	TRBJ1-3	TGTGCCACCAGCAGAGACCACGCCCGCTTCTCTGGAAACACCATATATTTT	CATSRDHARFSGNTIYF
TRBV7-2	NA	TRBD2	TRBJ2-1	TGTGCCAGCAGCTTAGTAGGCCCTAGCGGGTACGCGGGTGAGCAGTTCTTC	CASSLVGPSGYAGEQFF
TRBV10-2	NA	TRBD1	TRBJ2-7	TGCGCCAGCAGCCTGACAGGGTCTCCCTACGAGCAGTACTTC	CASSLTGSPYEQYF
TRBV6-6	NA	NA	TRBJ1-6	TGTGCCACCTGCGGGACGCTTAATTCACCCCTCCACTTT	CATCGTLNSPLHF
TRBV10-1	NA	NA	TRBJ2-7	TGCGCCACTAGACCGGGGCCGGACGGCGAGCAGTACTTC	CATRPGPDGEQYF
TRBV28	NA	TRBD1	TRBJ1-2	TGTGCCTCCGTCGGACAGGGGGCGTTCGTCGGCTACACCTTC	CASVGQGAFVGYTF
TRBV5-1	NA	TRBD1	TRBJ2-3	TGCGCCAGCACGACAGGGACCACAGATACGCAGTATTTT	CASTTGTTDTQYF
TRBV6-5	NA	NA	TRBJ2-7	TGTGCCAGCACTGGGGGAGGGGGCGAGCAGTACTTC	CASTGGGGEQYF
TRBV19	NA	NA	TRBJ1-1	TGTGCCAGTAGCTTACTGGGGGGCACTGAAGCTTTCTTT	CASSLLGGTEAFF
TRBV25-1	NA	TRBD2	TRBJ2-3	TGTGCCAGCTCGAACGGGGGGATCACAGATACGCAGTATTTT	CASSNGGITDTQYF
TRBV6-6	NA	NA	TRBJ1-2	TGTGCCAGCCACAGCCTAAATGGCTACACCTTC	CASHSLNGYTF
TRBV19	once	NA	TRBJ2-7	TGTGCCAGTAGTATTGACTTTTCCTACGAGCAGTACTTC	CASSIDFSYEQYF
TRBV10-2	few	NA	TRBJ1-2	TGCGCCAGCAGTGAGTCAGGAGGGGACGGCTACACCTTC	CASSESGGDGYTF
TRBV11-2	NA	NA	TRBJ1-1	TGTGCCAGCAGCTTAGGACCAGGGGTGAACACTGAAGCTTTCTTT	CASSLGPGVNTEAFF
TRBV20-1	once	TRBD1	TRBJ1-2	TGCAGTGCTAGTCCTTTAGGGGGACAGATACGACTAGGGGTTTACTATGGCTACACCTTC	CSASPLGGQIRLGVYYGYTF
TRBV15	NA	NA	TRBJ2-1	TGTGCCACCAGCAGAGATGAGGGGCGGGGTTACAATGAGCAGTTCTTC	CATSRDEGRGYNEQFF
TRBV7-2	NA	NA	TRBJ2-1	TGTGCCAGCAGGGTCGTGGGGACAATATCCTACAATGAGCAGTTCTTC	CASRVVGTISYNEQFF
TRBV6-5	NA	NA	TRBJ2-5	TGTGCCATTTCGAACCGGGGGGCTGGGGAGACCCAGTACTTC	CAISNRGAGETQYF
TRBV15	NA	TRBD1	TRBJ1-4	TGTGCCACCAGCATGGGACAGCTTGAAAAACTGTTTTTT	CATSMGQLEKLFF
TRBV6-5	NA	NA	TRBJ2-1	TGTGCCAGCAGTTTTGACAGTTCGGTCTACAATGAGCAGTTCTTC	CASSFDSSVYNEQFF
TRBV6-6	NA	NA	TRBJ1-3	TGTGCCAGCAGTTACTCTACACGGAACACCATATATTTT	CASSYSTRNTIYF
TRBV2	NA	NA	TRBJ1-2	TGTGCCAGCACAAACCGGGACATCTATGGCTACACCTTC	CASTNRDIYGYTF
TRBV7-2	NA	TRBD1	TRBJ1-2	TGTGCCAGCAGCCCCGCCGGGACAGGGGTTGGCTACACCTTC	CASSPAGTGVGYTF
TRBV9	NA	NA	TRBJ2-3	TGTGCCAGCAGCCTCCGTACAGGGATCAATCTTGGAGATACGCAGTATTTT	CASSLRTGINLGDTQYF
TRBV7-9	few	TRBD2	TRBJ2-5	TGTGCCAGCAGCTTACAACTAGCGGGGGGGTTCGACGAGACCCAGTACTTC	CASSLQLAGGFDETQYF
TRBV7-6	NA	NA	TRBJ2-2	TGTGCCAGCAGCTTAGATGGGGGTGGGGCGAACACCGGGGAGCTGTTTTTT	CASSLDGGGANTGELFF
TRBV6-5	NA	NA	TRBJ2-7	TGTGCCAGCAGTTATTCAGACCCCAGGGGATTCTACGAGCAGTACTTC	CASSYSDPRGFYEQYF
TRBV19	NA	TRBD1	TRBJ1-5	TGTGCCAGTAGTATCCAGACAGGGAGTGGCAATCAGCCCCAGCATTTT	CASSIQTGSGNQPQHF